Sequencing of this T cell receptor (beta chain) was carried out in a study of T cell responses to AZD1222 COVID-19 vaccine. The assay was immunoSEQ multiplex PCR, and TCRdb's table has in-frame clones only and misses some. The sample consists of about 130,000 clones, roughly nine tenths of them appearing once. This CDR3 contains 14 residues. Germline assignment: CDR1 SGHNT and CDR2 YYREEE (reference sequence). V lost 4 bases and J lost 4, with 14 bases in between. This rearrangement joins TRBV5-4 to TRBJ1-1; maybe TRBD1 (5 bases). The sequence derives from an adult in good health. Sequenced here: peripheral blood, sampled on day 0 of AZD1222 vaccination. The CDR3 sequence: CASSLQASFTEAFF. The CDR3 nucleotides are TGTGCCAGCAGCCTACAGGCTAGCTTCACTGAAGCTTTCTTT.